This section outlines one TCR beta chain sequence together with its context. No cognate antigen has been identified for it. A much bigger clone sits one base away, suggesting this may be a read error. Libraries of naive CD8 T cells were built from about 20,000 to 1,000,000 sorted cells, with 10%, 30% or 50% of the purified RNA used. Naive CD8 T cells, defined as CD8+CD4-CCR7+CD45RA+, were FACS-sorted into RLT Plus buffer on a BD FACSAria II. Detection sensitivity was tested by spiking Jurkat RNA equal to roughly 9 TCR copies' worth into samples containing roughly 19,000-1,100,000 naive CD8 T cells. CD8 T cells were enriched using RosetteSep CD8+ T Cell Enrichment Cocktail and Ficoll-Paque, and the enriched cells then underwent ACK red cell lysis. Library method: PCR. The sequencer was an Illumina HiSeq 4000. Bulk TCR libraries were prepared as previously described, using TCR primers listed in Table S5. Purification of total RNA was performed with the Qiagen AllPrep DNA/RNA kit. Before any analysis, reads coming from multiple sequencing runs of the same library were combined into one pool. Per the source publication's procedure: Reads were retained only if the reads had an exact TCR constant sequence, and the retained reads were trimmed to 150 nt and grouped according to their 12-nt molecular barcodes. Reads within each barcode group were sub-clustered using a 15% Levenshtein threshold, and quality-weighted consensus sequences were constructed for each RNA molecule. Non-functional sequences were discarded, and so were lower-count sequences lying one edit away from another sequence. Barcode sub-clusters with fewer than 20% of the maximum read count were removed, based on fitting two negative binomial distributions. TCRdb applied fastp at Q25 and MiXCR to the public reads, then kept only in-frame beta chains. Rows matching on CDR3 protein sequence are summarized as one entry with the most common DNA and genes. For this entry, the V and J calls and clone size follow TCRdb and not the study's own pipeline. In this sample the table shows about 9,700 distinct CDR3 sequences, approximately 20% of which occur a single time. The ten largest clones capture 1.5% to 2% of the sample.

The source of the sample is a study of molecular identifiers for immune sequencing clone quantification (dated by TCRdb to 2016 to 2018). Broadly, across the study: For a replicate experiment, RNA from around 20,000 or 99,000 naive CD8 T cells was divided into five aliquots, of which four were sequenced. This methods study benchmarked molecular-identifier clustering-based TCR repertoire sequencing (MIDCIRS) and TCR RNA copy counting, using CD8 T cells to do so. The study at large found these results: When barcode sub-clustering was omitted, TCR diversity was inflated by chimeric consensus sequences, with chimeras reaching as high as 47%. Identical TCR molecules sharing a barcode could cause highly expanded clone sizes to be underestimated. Modeling indicated about 3 TCR RNA copies recovered per cell, compared with about 9.7 by digital PCR, which implies a capture efficiency of 25% to 35%. In CMV-specific effector cells, clones with more than 20 RNA copies contained over 98% of molecules, whereas in naive cells such clones contained under 1% of molecules. Naive libraries contained spiked-in Jurkat TCR RNA (roughly 10 copies' worth), which is not part of the donor repertoire. Spiked-in Jurkat TCR RNA equal to a single cell's worth was reported to be detectable even within 1,100,000 naive CD8 T cells.

In the germline V gene, CDR1 corresponds to SGHDT and CDR2 to YYEEEE. There are 15 amino acids in the CDR3, from cysteine to phenylalanine inclusive. CDR3 DNA is the only sequence kept; it has 45 bases, read in frame from the first base. A distance of 18 bases separates the germline ends of V and J, which lose 4 bases and 4 bases respectively. The clonotype was recovered from a human donor in good health. Some libraries in this study had Jurkat cell RNA spiked in. Sequenced material: naive CD8+ T cells from blood, with Jurkat cell RNA spiked in. In light of the paper, this sample's cell subset or site label describes: FACS-sorted CD8+CD4-CCR7+CD45RA+ naive T cells. Here the chain combines TRBV5-6 and TRBJ2-7, with the D gene tentatively TRBD1 or TRBD2, based on 5 matching bases in each. The DNA reads TGTGCCAGCAGCCTCAGAGCCTCAGGGAGTTACGAGCAGTACTTC. The resulting protein is CASSLRASGSYEQYF.